The entry that follows covers one T cell receptor (beta chain) sequence. The antigen is undetermined. This record belongs to a study of response to subunit inactivated influenza vaccine. Study-level results: Seasonal influenza vaccination, on each occasion, was suggested by the authors to recruit few new T cells.

TCRdb recomputed calls from the RT-PCR reads with MiXCR, one row per CDR3 protein. This sample yields about 650,000 distinct CDR3 sequences, of which about 15% are seen a single time; more than 9% belongs to the top ten. The sample here was PBMCs from blood, taken about 12 days after vaccination. The sequence was collected from a man between 50 and 59 years old who received an inactivated influenza vaccine.

The CDR3 is CASSEGGYSNQPQHF. The CDR3 bases are TGTGCCAGCAGTGAGGGAGGTTATAGCAATCAGCCCCAGCATTTT. J is TRBJ1-5 and V is TRBV25-1; D ambiguous. The CDR3 consists of 15 residues. CDR1 is MGHDK, CDR2 SYGVNS, per germline. V lost 3 bases, J lost 0 bases, and 9 bases lay in between.